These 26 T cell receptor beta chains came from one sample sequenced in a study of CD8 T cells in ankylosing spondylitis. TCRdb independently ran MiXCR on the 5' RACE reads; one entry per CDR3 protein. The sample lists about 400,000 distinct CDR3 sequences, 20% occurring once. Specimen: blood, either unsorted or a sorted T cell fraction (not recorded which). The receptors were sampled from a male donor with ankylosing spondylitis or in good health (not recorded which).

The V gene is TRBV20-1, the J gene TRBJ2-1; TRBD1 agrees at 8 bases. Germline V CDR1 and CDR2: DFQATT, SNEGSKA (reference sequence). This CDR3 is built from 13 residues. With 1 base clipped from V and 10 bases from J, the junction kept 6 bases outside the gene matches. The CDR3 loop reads CSARGQGAWEQFF. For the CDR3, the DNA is TGCAGTGCTAGAGGGCAGGGGGCTTGGGAGCAGTTCTTC.

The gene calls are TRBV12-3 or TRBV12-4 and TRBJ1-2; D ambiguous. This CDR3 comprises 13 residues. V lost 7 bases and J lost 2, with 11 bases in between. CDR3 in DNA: TGTGCCAGCACTTCACAGAGAAACTATGGCTACACCTTC. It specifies CASTSQRNYGYTF.

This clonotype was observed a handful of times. This CDR3 reads CSARPQGSVLYNEQFF. The CDR3 DNA follows: TGCAGTGCTAGACCGCAGGGTAGTGTCCTCTACAATGAGCAGTTCTTC. The chain couples TRBV20-1 to TRBJ2-1, with D maybe TRBD1 (5 bases). The CDR3 loop spans 16 amino acids. CDR1 and CDR2 (germline): DFQATT, SNEGSKA (reference sequence). V shed 2 bases and J shed 3 bases, with 17 bases lying between them.

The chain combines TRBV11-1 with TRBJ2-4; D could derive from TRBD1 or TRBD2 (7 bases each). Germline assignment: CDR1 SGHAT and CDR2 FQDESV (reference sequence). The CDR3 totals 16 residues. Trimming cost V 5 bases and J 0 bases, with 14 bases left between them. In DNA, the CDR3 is TGTGCCAGCAGCGCGGGGGACAGTGAAGCCAAAAACATTCAGTACTTC. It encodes CASSAGDSEAKNIQYF.

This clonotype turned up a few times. CDR3 nucleotide sequence: TGTGCCAGCCAGGGCACAGATACGCAGTATTTT. It yields the protein CASQGTDTQYF. V usage is TRBV6-6 and J usage is TRBJ2-3; D gene unclear. The germline gives CDR1 MNHNY, CDR2 SVGAGI (reference sequence). The CDR3 contains 11 residues. Trimming stripped 8 bases from V and 1 base from J, with 4 bases between.

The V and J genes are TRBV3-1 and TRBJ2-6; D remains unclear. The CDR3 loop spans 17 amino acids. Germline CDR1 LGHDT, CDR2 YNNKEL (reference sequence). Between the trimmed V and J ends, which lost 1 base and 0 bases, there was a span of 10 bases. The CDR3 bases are TGTGCCAGCAGCCAAGGTGACTCCAGCTCTGGGGCCAACGTCCTGACTTTC. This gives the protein CASSQGDSSSGANVLTF.

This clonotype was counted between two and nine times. CDR3 nucleotides: TGCAGTGCTTCTGACAGGGGGGAGACCCAGTACTTC. This encodes CSASDRGETQYF. This chain uses TRBV20-1 with TRBJ2-5, with TRBD1 matching over 9 bases. The V and J ends lost 5 bases and 5 bases, in that order; junction bases with no gene match: 3. The CDR3 is made up of 12 amino acids. Germline CDR1 reads DFQATT; CDR2 reads SNEGSKA (reference sequence).

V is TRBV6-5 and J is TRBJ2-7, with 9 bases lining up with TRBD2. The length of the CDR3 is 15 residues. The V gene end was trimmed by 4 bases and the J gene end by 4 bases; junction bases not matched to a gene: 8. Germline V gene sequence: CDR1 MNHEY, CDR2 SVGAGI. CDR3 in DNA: TGTGCCAGCAGTTTGGGACTAGCACACAATTACGAGCAGTACTTC. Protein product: CASSLGLAHNYEQYF.

DNA of the CDR3: TGCGCCCCTTGGGACCGTTCCTACGAGCAGTACTTC. It codes for CAPWDRSYEQYF. The gene calls are TRBV5-1 and TRBJ2-7; the D gene could be TRBD1 or TRBD2 (5 bases each). The V end lost 10 bases, the J end lost 1 base, and 12 bases lay between the germline ends. Germline V gene data show CDR1 as SGHRS and CDR2 as YFSETQ. The CDR3 loop spans 12 amino acids. Full variable domain (outside the CDR3, taken from reference TRBV5-1 and TRBJ2-7): KAGVTQTPRYLIKTRGQQVTLSCSPISGHRSVSWYQQTPGQGLQFLFEYFSETQRNKGNFPGRFSGRQFSNSRSEMNVSTLELGDSALYLCAPWDRSYEQYFGPGTRLTVT.

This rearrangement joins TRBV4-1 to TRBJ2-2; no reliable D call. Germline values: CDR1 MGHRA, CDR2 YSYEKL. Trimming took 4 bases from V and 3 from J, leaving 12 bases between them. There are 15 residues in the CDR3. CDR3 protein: CASSRINQDTGELFF. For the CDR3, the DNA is TGCGCCAGCAGCCGGATAAATCAGGACACCGGGGAGCTGTTTTTT.

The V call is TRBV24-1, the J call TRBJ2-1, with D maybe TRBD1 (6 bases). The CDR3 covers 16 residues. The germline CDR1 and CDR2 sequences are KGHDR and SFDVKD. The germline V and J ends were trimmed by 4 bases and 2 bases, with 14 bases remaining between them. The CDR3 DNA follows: TGTGCCACCAGTGACCCGCCACAGGGAACCTACAATGAGCAGTTCTTC. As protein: CATSDPPQGTYNEQFF.

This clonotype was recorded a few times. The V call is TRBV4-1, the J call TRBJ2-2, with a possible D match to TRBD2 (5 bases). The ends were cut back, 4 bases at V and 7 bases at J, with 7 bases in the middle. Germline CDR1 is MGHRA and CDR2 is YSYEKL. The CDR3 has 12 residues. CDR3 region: CASSPGNGELFF. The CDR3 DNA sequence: TGCGCCAGCAGCCCCGGGAACGGGGAGCTGTTTTTT.

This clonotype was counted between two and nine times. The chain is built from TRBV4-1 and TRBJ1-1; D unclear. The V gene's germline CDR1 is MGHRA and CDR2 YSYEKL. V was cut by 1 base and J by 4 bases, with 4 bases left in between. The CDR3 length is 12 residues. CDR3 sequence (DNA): TGCGCCAGCAGCCAAGGTCCCACTGAAGCTTTCTTT. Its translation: CASSQGPTEAFF.

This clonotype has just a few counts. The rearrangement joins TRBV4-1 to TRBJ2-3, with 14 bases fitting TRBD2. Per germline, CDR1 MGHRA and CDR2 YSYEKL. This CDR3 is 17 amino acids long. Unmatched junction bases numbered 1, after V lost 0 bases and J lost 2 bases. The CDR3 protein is CASSQETSGGDTDTQYF. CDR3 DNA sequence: TGCGCCAGCAGCCAAGAGACTAGCGGGGGGGACACAGATACGCAGTATTTT.

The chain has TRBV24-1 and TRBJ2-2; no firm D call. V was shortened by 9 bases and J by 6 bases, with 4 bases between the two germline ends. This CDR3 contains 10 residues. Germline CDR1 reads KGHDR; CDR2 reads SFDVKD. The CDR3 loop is CATGSGELFF. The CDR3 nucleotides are TGTGCCACCGGGTCCGGGGAGCTGTTTTTT.

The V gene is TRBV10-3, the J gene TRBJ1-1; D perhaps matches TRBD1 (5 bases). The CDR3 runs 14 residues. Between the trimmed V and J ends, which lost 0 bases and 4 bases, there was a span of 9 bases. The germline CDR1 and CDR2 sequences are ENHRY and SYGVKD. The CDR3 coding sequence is TGTGCCATCAGTGAGTCTTTCGGGGGCACTGAAGCTTTCTTT. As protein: CAISESFGGTEAFF.

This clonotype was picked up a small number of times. CDR3 residues: CASSVELGGPTYNEQFF. The CDR3 region has the DNA TGTGCCAGCAGCGTAGAATTGGGGGGCCCTACCTACAATGAGCAGTTCTTC. The V and J genes are TRBV9 and TRBJ2-1; D may be TRBD1 or TRBD2 (6 bases each). V lost 0 bases and J 2 bases, leaving 15 bases between the germline ends. The germline gives CDR1 SGDLS, CDR2 YYNGEE. The CDR3 totals 17 residues.

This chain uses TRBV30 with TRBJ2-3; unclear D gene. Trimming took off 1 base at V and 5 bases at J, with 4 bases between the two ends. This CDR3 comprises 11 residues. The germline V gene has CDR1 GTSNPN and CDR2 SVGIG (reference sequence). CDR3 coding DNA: TGTGCCTGGAGTGGTATAGATACGCAGTATTTT. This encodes CAWSGIDTQYF.

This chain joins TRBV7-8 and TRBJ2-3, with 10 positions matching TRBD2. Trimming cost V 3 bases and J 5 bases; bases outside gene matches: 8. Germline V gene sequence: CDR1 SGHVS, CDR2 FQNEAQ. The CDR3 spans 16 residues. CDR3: CASSLGSGGALDTQYF. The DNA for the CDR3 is TGTGCCAGCAGCTTGGGGAGCGGGGGGGCCCTAGATACGCAGTATTTT.

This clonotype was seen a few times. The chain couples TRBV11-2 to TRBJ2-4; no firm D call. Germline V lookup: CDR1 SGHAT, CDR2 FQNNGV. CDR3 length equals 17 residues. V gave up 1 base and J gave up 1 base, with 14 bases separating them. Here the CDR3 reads CASSLVSLGWAKNIQYF. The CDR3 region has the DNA TGTGCCAGCAGCTTAGTCTCCCTAGGCTGGGCCAAAAACATTCAGTACTTC.

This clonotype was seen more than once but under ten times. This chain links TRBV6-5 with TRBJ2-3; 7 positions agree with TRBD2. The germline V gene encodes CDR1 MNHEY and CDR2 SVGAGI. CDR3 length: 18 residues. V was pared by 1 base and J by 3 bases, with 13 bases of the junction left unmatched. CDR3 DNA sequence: TGTGCCAGCAGTTACTTTCCCCTGGCGGGGGAGGGAACAGATACGCAGTATTTT. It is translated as CASSYFPLAGEGTDTQYF.

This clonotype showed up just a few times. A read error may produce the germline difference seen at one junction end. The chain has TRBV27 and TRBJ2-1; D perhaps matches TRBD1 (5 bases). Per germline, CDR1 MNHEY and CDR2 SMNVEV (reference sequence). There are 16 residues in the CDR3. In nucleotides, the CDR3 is TGTGCCAGCAGTTTAAGTGGGGCCCTCTCCAACAATGAGCAGTTCTTC. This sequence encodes CASSLSGALSNNEQFF.

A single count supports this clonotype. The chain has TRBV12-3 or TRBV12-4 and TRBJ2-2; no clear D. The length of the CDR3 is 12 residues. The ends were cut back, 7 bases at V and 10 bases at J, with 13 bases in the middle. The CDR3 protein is CASTLLTPELFF. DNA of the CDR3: TGTGCCAGCACCCTATTAACGCCGGAGCTGTTTTTT.

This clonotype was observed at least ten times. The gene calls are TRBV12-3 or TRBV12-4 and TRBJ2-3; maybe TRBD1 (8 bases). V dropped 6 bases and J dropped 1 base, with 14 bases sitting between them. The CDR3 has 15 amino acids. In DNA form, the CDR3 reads TGTGCCAGCAGCTTAACAGGGGGGGGCACAGATACGCAGTATTTT. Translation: CASSLTGGGTDTQYF.

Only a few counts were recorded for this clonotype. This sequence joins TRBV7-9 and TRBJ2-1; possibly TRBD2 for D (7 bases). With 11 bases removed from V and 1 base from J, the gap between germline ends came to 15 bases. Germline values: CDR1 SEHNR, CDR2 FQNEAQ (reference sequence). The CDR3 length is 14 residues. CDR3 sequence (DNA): TGTGCCCTCCTGGGGGGGGCATCCTACAATGAGCAGTTCTTC. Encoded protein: CALLGGASYNEQFF.

For the CDR3, the DNA is TGTGCCAGCCTAGCGGGGGGATCAACCCCCAAGACCCAGTACTTC. Its protein product is CASLAGGSTPKTQYF. The chain is built from TRBV12-3 or TRBV12-4 and TRBJ2-5; 11 nucleotides match TRBD2. The CDR3 has 15 residues. Trimming took 8 bases from V and 6 from J; bases not matched to a gene: 11.